Below are 5 T cell receptor beta chains sequenced from a single sample in a study of blood T cell repertoires in COVID-19. Clones were sequenced by immunoSEQ multiplex PCR, and TCRdb holds only the in-frame ones, with some missing. This table has approximately 200,000 clones, around 86% appearing once. The source material was PBMCs or T cells enriched from blood (not recorded which). The receptors stem from a young man in a cohort exposed to, infected with or recovered from COVID-19 (not recorded which).

The chain joins TRBV3-1 (or the pseudogene TRBV3-2) to TRBJ2-7; 9 bases line up with TRBD2. CDR1 is LGHDT, CDR2 YNNKEL, per germline (reference sequence). J gave up 0 bases and V 0 bases, and 3 bases lay outside the gene matches. There are 16 residues in the CDR3. CDR3 nucleotides: TGTGCCAGCAGCCAAGAGGTTAGCGGGAGCTCCTACGAGCAGTACTTC. It is translated as CASSQEVSGSSYEQYF.

The chain has TRBV10-2 and TRBJ1-6, with TRBD1 as a possible D gene (5 bases). The V end was cut by 2 bases, the J end by 3 bases, with 14 bases between. This CDR3 contains 17 residues. From germline, CDR1 is WSHSY and CDR2 SAAADI. The CDR3 protein is CASSERQSNYYNSPLHF. The CDR3 region has the DNA TGCGCCAGCAGTGAGAGACAGTCAAACTACTATAATTCACCCCTCCACTTT.

The chain combines TRBV7-2 with TRBJ1-5, with D possibly TRBD1 on 6 matching bases. There are 15 residues in the CDR3. Trimming removed 2 bases at V and 5 bases at J, with 13 bases between. CDR1 is SGHTA, CDR2 FQGNSA, per germline. The CDR3 protein is CASSLQGHFYQPQHF. The CDR3 DNA is TGTGCCAGCAGCTTACAGGGACATTTTTATCAGCCCCAGCATTTT.

The chain employs TRBV18 and TRBJ2-7; TRBD2 is a possible D gene (5 bases). Germline CDR1 reads KGHSH; CDR2 reads LQKENI. The length of the CDR3 is 14 residues. V was trimmed by 6 bases and J by 7 bases, leaving 19 bases between them. CDR3 in amino acids: CASSHRPPRDEQYF. The CDR3 nucleotides read TGTGCCAGCTCCCATAGACCGCCGAGGGATGAGCAGTACTTC.

The V and J genes are TRBV6-5 and TRBJ1-2, with 10 nucleotides matching TRBD1. In germline, CDR1 is MNHEY, CDR2 SVGAGI. V lost 0 bases and J lost 3; bases outside the gene matches: 4. The CDR3 extends over 16 amino acids. CDR3 protein: CASSYSTDRGDYGYTF. The CDR3 DNA is TGTGCCAGCAGTTACTCGACGGACAGGGGGGACTATGGCTACACCTTC.